This T cell receptor (beta chain) was captured in a study of CD8 T cells in Susac syndrome. With random hexamers, roughly 0.5 to 1 ug RNA was reverse transcribed. MiXCR, applied by TCRdb to the immunoSEQ multiplex PCR reads, yields one record per CDR3 protein. The data hold about 240,000 distinct CDR3 sequences, with almost 97% observed a single time. CDR1 MDHEN and CDR2 SYDVKM come from the germline V gene. The CDR3 sequence is 14 residues long. Trimming cost V 10 bases and J 5 bases, with 20 bases left between them. The chain combines TRBV28 with TRBJ2-5; perhaps TRBD1 as D (5 bases). This TCR derives from a human donor with Susac syndrome. Sequenced material: CD4+ T cells from PBMCs. CDR3 DNA sequence: TGTGCCACTGGGGCCCAGCCCCAAGGGGAGACCCAGTACTTC. Its protein product is CATGAQPQGETQYF.